A selection of T cell receptor beta chains follows, all from one sample in a study of blood T cell repertoires in COVID-19. Sequenced by immunoSEQ multiplex PCR; TCRdb stores in-frame clones only, minus some. Found here are approximately 68,000 clones, 86% of them singletons; the top ten hold around 13%. The specimen sequenced was peripheral blood. Receptors were obtained from a woman aged 55-69 years with acute or convalescent COVID-19. Each CDR3 is given with its conserved first and last residue. D genes are given only for firm matches. Size tells how often a clone was seen (once, few, many) or the class of an expanded clone, and some rows leave it out.

j_call d_call v_call clone_size cdr3_nt cdr3_aa
TRBJ1-6 TRBD1 TRBV28 - TGTGCCAGCAGTTTCTCTCCGACAGGGGCCAATTCACCCCTCCACTTT CASSFSPTGANSPLHF
TRBJ2-5 TRBD1 TRBV29-1 - TGCAGCGTTGCTGGGGGGTTGCCGGGACAGGGTCTGGAGACCCAGTACTTC CSVAGGLPGQGLETQYF
TRBJ2-1 TRBD2 TRBV5-1 - TGCGCCAGCAGCTTGGCTGAGCGGGGGGTCGATGAGCAGTTCTTC CASSLAERGVDEQFF
TRBJ1-4 - TRBV6-5 few TGTGCCAGCAGTTACTCGACCAGGGGTCTGAGGGAACTGTTTTTT CASSYSTRGLRELFF
TRBJ2-5 TRBD2 TRBV6-5 - TGTGCCAGCAGTTACTCGGGGACTACCCAAGAGACCCAGTACTTC CASSYSGTTQETQYF
TRBJ2-2 TRBD2 TRBV29-1 - TGCGGAACGCTAGCGGGGGGCGGCGGGGAGCTGTTTTTT CGTLAGGGGELFF
TRBJ1-4 TRBD1 TRBV10-3 - TGTGCCATCAGAGGGGGCAGGGGGGATGAAAAACTGTTTTTT CAIRGGRGDEKLFF
TRBJ1-1 - TRBV7-8 - TGTGCCAGCAGCTTAGGTTCGGGATTGAACACTGAAGCTTTCTTT CASSLGSGLNTEAFF
TRBJ2-1 TRBD2 TRBV24-1 once TGTGCCACCAGTGATCCCCATGGAGCGGGGGGCCTTGTTCAGTTCTTC CATSDPHGAGGLVQFF
TRBJ1-1 - TRBV4-1 - TGCGCCAGCAGCCAAGATCGAGGGGGAACGACTGAAGCTTTCTTT CASSQDRGGTTEAFF